The rows below give T cell receptor beta chains drawn from one sample of a study of human T cells and chemical hapten exposure. TCRdb reanalysed the RACE reads using MiXCR and keeps one entry per CDR3 protein. This table holds some 340,000 distinct CDR3 sequences, around 6.9% found once. The sample in question was whole blood, obtained in connection with sensitization to the hapten diphenylcyclopropenone (DPC). These receptors originate from a woman younger than 35 with alopecia areata. Some clones in this sample may be carry-over from other donors' samples. Each CDR3 is given with its conserved first and last residue. A D gene is named only where the DNA matches it firmly. Size is stated for part of the rows, as once, few or many counts, or as a class when the clone is expanded.

TRBV5-1	few	TRBD1	TRBJ2-3	CASSPIQGGYTDTQYF	TGCGCCAGCAGCCCAATACAGGGGGGTTACACAGATACGCAGTATTTT
TRBV20-1	few	.	TRBJ2-7	CSARPSGDRPSDEQYF	TGCAGTGCTAGACCGTCGGGGGACAGACCTTCGGACGAGCAGTACTTC
TRBV7-2	.	.	TRBJ2-1	CASSLRQGGYNEQFF	TGTGCCAGCAGCTTAAGGCAAGGGGGTTACAATGAGCAGTTCTTC
TRBV7-3	few	TRBD1	TRBJ2-6	CASSLISGTGTSGANVLTF	TGTGCCAGCAGCTTAATTTCCGGGACAGGGACTTCTGGGGCCAACGTCCTGACTTTC
TRBV18	many	TRBD1	TRBJ1-1	CASSPDRVGTEAFF	TGTGCCAGCTCACCGGACAGGGTGGGCACTGAAGCTTTCTTT
TRBV6-5	many	TRBD1	TRBJ2-7	CASSSPGQGFYEQYF	TGTGCCAGCAGTTCCCCGGGACAGGGTTTCTACGAGCAGTACTTC
TRBV27	few	.	TRBJ2-7	CASSGRDGTYEQYF	TGTGCCAGCAGTGGCCGGGACGGTACCTACGAGCAGTACTTC
TRBV6-5	many	.	TRBJ2-6	CASRTGANVLTF	TGTGCCAGCAGGACGGGAGCCAACGTCCTGACTTTC
TRBV27	.	.	TRBJ1-2	CASSGDTYGYTF	TGTGCCAGCAGTGGGGACACCTATGGCTACACCTTC
TRBV4-2	few	TRBD2	TRBJ2-1	CASSHPAGAGGYYEQFF	TGTGCCAGCAGCCACCCAGCCGGCGCGGGGGGGTACTATGAGCAGTTCTTC
TRBV7-2	few	.	TRBJ2-6	CASSFSGSSGANVLTF	TGTGCCAGCAGCTTCTCCGGGAGCTCTGGGGCCAACGTCCTGACTTTC
TRBV20-1	many	TRBD1	TRBJ1-6	CSAEDRGLSPLHF	TGCAGTGCTGAAGACAGGGGGCTATCACCCCTCCACTTT
TRBV6-5	.	.	TRBJ2-1	CASSYALPDEQFF	TGTGCCAGCAGTTACGCCCTGCCGGATGAGCAGTTCTTC
TRBV6-5	few	.	TRBJ1-2	CASSYSVGGSYGYTF	TGTGCCAGCAGTTACTCAGTCGGGGGAAGCTATGGCTACACCTTC
TRBV10-2	many	.	TRBJ1-2	CASSERGGEGYTF	TGCGCCAGCAGTGAACGGGGCGGGGAAGGCTACACCTTC
TRBV10-3	few	.	TRBJ1-1	CAISQVGSEAFF	TGTGCCATCAGCCAAGTTGGGTCGGAAGCTTTCTTT
TRBV5-6	many	TRBD1	TRBJ2-3	CASSLWTGRGDTQYF	TGTGCCAGCAGCTTGTGGACAGGGCGGGGAGATACGCAGTATTTT
TRBV10-3	.	.	TRBJ1-1	CAIRSLGGRTEAFF	TGTGCCATCAGATCCCTCGGGGGACGGACTGAAGCTTTCTTT
TRBV5-5	.	.	TRBJ2-5	CASSLDLTVQETQYF	TGTGCCAGCAGCTTGGACCTGACAGTCCAAGAGACCCAGTACTTC
TRBV2	many	TRBD1	TRBJ2-5	CASSYRTGEGETQYF	TGTGCCAGCAGTTACAGGACAGGGGAGGGAGAGACCCAGTACTTC
TRBV9	few	.	TRBJ1-3	CASSVGDGAGNTIYF	TGTGCCAGCAGCGTAGGGGACGGGGCGGGAAACACCATATATTTT
TRBV18	.	.	TRBJ1-2	CASSPRKGSYGYTF	TGTGCCAGCTCACCGAGAAAAGGAAGTTATGGCTACACCTTC
TRBV6-5	few	TRBD1	TRBJ2-3	CASSRRDRGDVGTQYF	TGTGCCAGCAGTCGAAGGGACAGGGGAGATGTAGGTACGCAGTATTTT